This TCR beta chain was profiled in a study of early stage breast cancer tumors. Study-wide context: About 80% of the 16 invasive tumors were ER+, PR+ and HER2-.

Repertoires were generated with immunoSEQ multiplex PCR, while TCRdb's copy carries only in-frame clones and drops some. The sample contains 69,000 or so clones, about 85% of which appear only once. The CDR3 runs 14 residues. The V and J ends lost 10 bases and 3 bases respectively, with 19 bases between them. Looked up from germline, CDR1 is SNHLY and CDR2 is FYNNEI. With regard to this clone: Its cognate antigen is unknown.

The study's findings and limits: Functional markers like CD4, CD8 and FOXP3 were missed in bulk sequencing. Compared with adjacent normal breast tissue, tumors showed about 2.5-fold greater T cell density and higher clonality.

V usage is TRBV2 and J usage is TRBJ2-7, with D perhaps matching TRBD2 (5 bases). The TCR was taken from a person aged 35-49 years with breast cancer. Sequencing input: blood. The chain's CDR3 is CATSPRAGSYEQYF. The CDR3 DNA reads TGTGCCACTTCCCCGCGGGCAGGCAGCTACGAGCAGTACTTC.